This T cell receptor (beta chain) was recovered during a study of shared clonotypes between healthy human individuals (dated by TCRdb to 2020 to 2022). Background for the entire study: Three men and a couple of women, aged 18 to 49 years, made up the cohort. For each donor, CD4 naive and CD4 memory were each given three plates, CD8 naive was given two plates, and CD8 memory was given one plate. The study deeply sequenced blood TCR repertoires of 5 or 6 healthy adults to estimate repertoire size and the extent of clonotype sharing between individuals. Libraries were prepared and TCR repertoires were sequenced by different laboratories using diverse techniques, in order to increase sequencing depth and limit assay-specific biases. Leukapheresis yielded between about 0.85 and 10 billion PBMCs per donor. Paper-wide results and their limitations: The genetic and exposure-history diversity represented was limited by the small number of donors. Only blood was sampled, and tissue TCR repertoires likely differ from those in blood. Compared with non-shared clonotypes, clonotypes shared by all four sorted-subset donors had higher generation probabilities. Rarefaction of sorted-subset datasets indicated incomplete sequencing despite the large sequencing depth. When four donors were compared, the shared fraction of clonotypes was about 5.5% for naive CD4, about 4% for naive CD8, more than 2% for memory CD4, and roughly 0.4% for memory CD8. Based on pairwise subsampling, the degree of clonotype sharing among donors was expected to be affected by sequencing depth. Naive subsets generally had larger estimated clonotype richness than memory subsets.

The germline V gene (reference sequence) gives CDR1 as LNHDA and CDR2 as SQIVND. V sheds 6 bases and J sheds 4 bases, leaving 10 bases between their ends. From the cysteine up to the phenylalanine, the CDR3 has a length of 13 residues. Of the read, only the CDR3 DNA is kept; its 39 bases are in frame from base 1. CD8 naive samples were obtained by positive selection for CCR7 among CD45RO-negative cells, yielding a CD45RA+CCR7+ population from which TemRA cells were excluded. The donors were healthy, HIV-negative adults who had no recently reported acute infections or vaccinations. All donors were Caucasian adults living in Nashville, Tennessee, USA. Blood was collected by leukapheresis, and PBMCs were isolated by Ficoll-Histopaque density gradient centrifugation and then cryopreserved in liquid nitrogen vapor phase. Purity and quantity of every magnetically sorted T cell population were checked by analytical flow cytometry. From each sorted fraction, genomic DNA was isolated and quantified by UV absorbance on a Nanodrop 2000c.

To note about this clone: What antigen it recognizes has not been identified. Nothing much larger sits one base from this clone, and base qualities are not available.

TCR CDR3 regions were amplified from genomic DNA by multiplex PCR using the deep immunoSEQ assay. Extracted genomic DNA from each cell subset was spread evenly across all wells of several immunoSEQ 96-well plates, with each plate serving as a replicate. For sorted subsets, approximately 190 ng genomic DNA, equal to about 30,000 T cell genomes, was loaded into each replicate PCR. The purified libraries were quantified using a Qubit 3.0 fluorometer, sized with a Bioanalyzer 2100, and then quantified again using the KAPA Library Quantification kit. Each immunoSEQ 96-well plate was sequenced on its own single-read 150-cycle Illumina NextSeq 550 flow cell. In the authors' own workflow: Because the immunoSEQ output held only junctional sequences and lacked quality scores, the filtering could not match the filtering applied to full-length reads. To assign V/J genes and CDR3, sequences were annotated against IMGT germline references using PyIR, a Python wrapper for IgBLAST v1.9. Reads were removed for weak V/J assignments (E-value above 1e-6), missing CDR3, stop codons, out-of-frame junctions, or ambiguous translated residues. V3J clonotypes were defined as sequences sharing the same inferred V gene, J gene, and CDR3 amino acid sequence. Percentage overlap between repertoires was computed as shared unique clonotypes divided by the size of the smaller repertoire. RTK rarefaction, the Chao1 estimator, and Recon v2.1 estimates of unobserved clonotypes were used to assess repertoire richness. For all TCRbeta clonotypes obtained by the gDNA method from several donors, generation probabilities were computed with OLGA. TCRdb obtained this table from immuneACCESS and retained in-frame rearrangements with V and J assigned. These tables miss some clones; where compared with another copy, unresolved V genes account for less than half of the shortfall, and the remainder is unexplained. Clone size and V and J calls were adopted from that table, with D and trimming inferred from the DNA. The sample yields around 2,000,000 clones; 85% to 95% were counted once. Of the sample, around 1.7% is held by the ten largest clones.

This receptor was taken from a young man in good health. Some clones in this sample may be carry-over from other donors' samples. The sample taken for sequencing was naive CD8+ T cells from PBMCs. The cell subset or site label here, explained by the study, means: CD45RA+CCR7+. The chain is encoded by TRBV19 joined to TRBJ2-1; the D gene is perhaps TRBD1, from 6 matching bases. CDR3 loop: CASRRDNYNEQFF. The nucleotide sequence is TGTGCCAGTAGACGGGACAATTACAATGAGCAGTTCTTC.